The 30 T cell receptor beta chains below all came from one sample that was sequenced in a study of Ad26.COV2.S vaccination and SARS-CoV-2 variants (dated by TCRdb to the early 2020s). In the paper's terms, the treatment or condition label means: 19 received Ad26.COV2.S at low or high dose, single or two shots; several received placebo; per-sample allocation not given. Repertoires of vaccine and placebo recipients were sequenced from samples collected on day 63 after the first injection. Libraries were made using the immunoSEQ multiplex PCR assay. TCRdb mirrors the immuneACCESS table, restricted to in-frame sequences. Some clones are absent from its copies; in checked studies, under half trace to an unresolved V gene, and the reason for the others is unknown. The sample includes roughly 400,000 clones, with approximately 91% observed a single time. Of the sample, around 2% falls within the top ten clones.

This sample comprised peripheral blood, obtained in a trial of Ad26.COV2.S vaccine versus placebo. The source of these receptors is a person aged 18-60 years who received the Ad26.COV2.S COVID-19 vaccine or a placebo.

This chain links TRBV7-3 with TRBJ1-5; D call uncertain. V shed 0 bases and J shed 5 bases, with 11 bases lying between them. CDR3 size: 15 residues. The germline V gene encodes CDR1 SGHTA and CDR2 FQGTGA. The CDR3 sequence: CASSLTGQPHQPQHF. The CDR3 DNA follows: TGTGCCAGCAGCTTAACCGGGCAGCCGCATCAGCCCCAGCATTTT.

The CDR3, as DNA: TGCGCCAGCAGCTCGCGATTGGGTTCCGGGGGGGAAGCTTTCTTT. Protein sequence: CASSSRLGSGGEAFF. This chain joins TRBV5-1 and TRBJ1-1, with D tentatively TRBD1 (5 bases). The CDR3 sequence is 15 residues long. Germline-derived CDR1 and CDR2 are SGHRS and YFSETQ. V was shortened by 3 bases and J by 8 bases, with 20 bases between the two germline ends.

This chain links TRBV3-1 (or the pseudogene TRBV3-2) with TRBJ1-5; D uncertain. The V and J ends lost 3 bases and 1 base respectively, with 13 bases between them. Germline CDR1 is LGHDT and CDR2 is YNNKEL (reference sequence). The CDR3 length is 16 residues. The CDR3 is CASSHGRKLSNQPQHF. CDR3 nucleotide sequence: TGTGCCAGCAGCCATGGGAGGAAACTGAGCAATCAGCCCCAGCATTTT.

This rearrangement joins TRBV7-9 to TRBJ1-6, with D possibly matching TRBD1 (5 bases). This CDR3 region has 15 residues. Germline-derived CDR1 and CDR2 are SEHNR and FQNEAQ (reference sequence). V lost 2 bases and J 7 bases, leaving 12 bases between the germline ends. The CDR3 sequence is CASSLRGTQNSPLHF. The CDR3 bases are TGTGCCAGCAGCTTACGAGGGACGCAGAATTCACCCCTCCACTTT.

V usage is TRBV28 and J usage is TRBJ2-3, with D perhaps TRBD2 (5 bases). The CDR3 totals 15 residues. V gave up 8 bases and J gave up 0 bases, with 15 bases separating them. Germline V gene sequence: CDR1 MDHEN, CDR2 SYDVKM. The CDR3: CASRGGYRSTDTQYF. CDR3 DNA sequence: TGTGCCAGCCGGGGTGGCTACCGAAGCACAGATACGCAGTATTTT.

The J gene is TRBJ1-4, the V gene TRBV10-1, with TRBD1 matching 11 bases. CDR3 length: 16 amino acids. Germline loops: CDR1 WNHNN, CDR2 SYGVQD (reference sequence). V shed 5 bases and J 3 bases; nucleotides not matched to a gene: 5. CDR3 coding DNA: TGCGCCAGCAGTTACCGGGACAGGGGGTCTAATGAAAAACTGTTTTTT. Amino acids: CASSYRDRGSNEKLFF.

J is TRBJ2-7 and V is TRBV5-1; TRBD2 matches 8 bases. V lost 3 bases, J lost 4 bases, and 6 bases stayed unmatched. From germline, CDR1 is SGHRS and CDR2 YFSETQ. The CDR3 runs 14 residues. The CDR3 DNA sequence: TGCGCCAGCAGCTCCGGGACTAGGCCGTACGAGCAGTACTTC. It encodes CASSSGTRPYEQYF.

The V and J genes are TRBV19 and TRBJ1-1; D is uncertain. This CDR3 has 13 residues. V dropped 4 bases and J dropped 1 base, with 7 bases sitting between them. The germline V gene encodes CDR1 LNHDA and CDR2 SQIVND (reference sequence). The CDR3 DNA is TGTGCCAGTAGTAAAAGAGGGAACACTGAAGCTTTCTTT. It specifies CASSKRGNTEAFF.

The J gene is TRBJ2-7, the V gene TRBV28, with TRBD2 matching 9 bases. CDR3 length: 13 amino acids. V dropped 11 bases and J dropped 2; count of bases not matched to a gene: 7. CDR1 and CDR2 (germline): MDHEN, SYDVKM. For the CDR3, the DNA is TGTGCCTGCGCGGGAGGGCGCGCCTACGAGCAGTACTTC. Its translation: CACAGGRAYEQYF.

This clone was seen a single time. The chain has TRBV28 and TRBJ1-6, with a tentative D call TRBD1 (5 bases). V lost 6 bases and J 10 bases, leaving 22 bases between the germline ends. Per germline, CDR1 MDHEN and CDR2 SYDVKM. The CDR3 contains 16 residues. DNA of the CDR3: TGTGCCAGCAGGAACGCGAACAGGAATTTCAAGTCACCCCTCCACTTT. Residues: CASRNANRNFKSPLHF.

The CDR3, as DNA: TGTGCCAGCAGCCAAGGTCGCCGGGACAGGGAAACCTACGAGCAGTACTTC. The encoded protein is CASSQGRRDRETYEQYF. V gene TRBV3-1 (or the pseudogene TRBV3-2) combines with J gene TRBJ2-7; 9 nucleotides align to TRBD1. This CDR3 has 17 residues. After removal of 1 base from V and 2 bases from J, the junction contained 9 bases not matched to a gene. Germline V CDR1 and CDR2: LGHDT, YNNKEL (reference sequence).

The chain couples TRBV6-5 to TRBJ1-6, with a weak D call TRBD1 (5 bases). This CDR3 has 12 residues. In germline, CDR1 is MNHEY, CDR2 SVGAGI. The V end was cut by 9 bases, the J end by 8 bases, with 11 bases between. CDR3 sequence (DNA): TGTGCCAGTCAGGGAGGGGATTCACCCCTCCACTTT. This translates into CASQGGDSPLHF.

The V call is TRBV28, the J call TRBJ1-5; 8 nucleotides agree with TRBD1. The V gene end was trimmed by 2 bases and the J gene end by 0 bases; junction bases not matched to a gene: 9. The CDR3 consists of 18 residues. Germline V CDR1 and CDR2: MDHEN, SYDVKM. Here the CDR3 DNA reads TGTGCCAGCAGTTTACTACAGGGGGGTTTGTATAGCAATCAGCCCCAGCATTTT. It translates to CASSLLQGGLYSNQPQHF.

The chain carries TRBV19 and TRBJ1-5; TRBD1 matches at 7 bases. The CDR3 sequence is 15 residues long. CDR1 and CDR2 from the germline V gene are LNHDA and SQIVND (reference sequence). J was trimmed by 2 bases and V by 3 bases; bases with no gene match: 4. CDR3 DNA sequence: TGTGCCAGTAGTATTTCAGGGACAGGCAATCAGCCCCAGCATTTT. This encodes CASSISGTGNQPQHF. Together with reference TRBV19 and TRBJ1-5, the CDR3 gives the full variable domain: DGGITQSPKYLFRKEGQNVTLSCEQNLNHDAMYWYRQDPGQGLRLIYYSQIVNDFQKGDIAEGYSVSREKKESFPLTVTSAQKNPTAFYLCASSISGTGNQPQHFGDGTRLSIL.

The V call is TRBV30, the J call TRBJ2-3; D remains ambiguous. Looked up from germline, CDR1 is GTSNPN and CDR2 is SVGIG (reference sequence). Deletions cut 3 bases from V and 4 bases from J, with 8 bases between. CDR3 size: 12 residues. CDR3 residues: CAWSSDADTQYF. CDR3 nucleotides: TGTGCCTGGAGCTCGGATGCAGATACGCAGTATTTT.

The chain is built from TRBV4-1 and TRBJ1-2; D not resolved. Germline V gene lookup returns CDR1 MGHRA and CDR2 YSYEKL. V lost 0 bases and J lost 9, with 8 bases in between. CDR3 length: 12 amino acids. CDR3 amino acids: CASSQDGPSYTF. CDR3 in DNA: TGCGCCAGCAGCCAAGATGGGCCGAGCTACACCTTC.

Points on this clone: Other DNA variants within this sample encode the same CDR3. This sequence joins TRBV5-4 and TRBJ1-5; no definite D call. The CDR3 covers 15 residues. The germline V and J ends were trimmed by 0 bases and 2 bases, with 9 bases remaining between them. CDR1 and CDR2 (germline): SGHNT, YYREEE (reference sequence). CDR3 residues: CASSLGGVGNQPQHF. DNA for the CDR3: TGTGCCAGCAGCTTGGGCGGGGTCGGCAATCAGCCCCAGCATTTT.

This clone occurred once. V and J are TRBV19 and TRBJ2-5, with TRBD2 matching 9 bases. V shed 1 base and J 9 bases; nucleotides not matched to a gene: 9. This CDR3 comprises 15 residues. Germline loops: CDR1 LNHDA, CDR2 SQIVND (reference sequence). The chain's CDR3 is CASSIGGGRDRAQYF. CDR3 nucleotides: TGTGCCAGTAGTATAGGAGGCGGGAGGGATCGGGCCCAGTACTTC.

CDR3 in amino acids: CASSYRSGEKLFF. The CDR3 nucleotides are TGCGCCAGCAGCTACCGCAGCGGGGAAAAACTGTTTTTT. The chain carries TRBV5-1 and TRBJ1-4; no clear D gene. Germline loops: CDR1 SGHRS, CDR2 YFSETQ. V was cut by 3 bases and J by 8 bases, with 11 bases left in between. The CDR3 extends over 13 amino acids.

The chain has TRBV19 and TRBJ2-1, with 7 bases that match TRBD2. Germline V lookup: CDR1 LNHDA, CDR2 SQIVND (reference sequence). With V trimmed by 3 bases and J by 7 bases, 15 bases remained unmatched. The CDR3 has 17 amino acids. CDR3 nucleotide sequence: TGTGCCAGTAGTATCCCCTCCGGGCGGGAGAGTACGAATGAGCAGTTCTTC. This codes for CASSIPSGRESTNEQFF.

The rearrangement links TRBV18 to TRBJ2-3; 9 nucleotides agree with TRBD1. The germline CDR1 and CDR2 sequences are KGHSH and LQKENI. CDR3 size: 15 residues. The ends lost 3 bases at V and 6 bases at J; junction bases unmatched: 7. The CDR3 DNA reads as TGTGCCAGCTCACCGGGACAGGGTAGTCGGGATACGCAGTATTTT. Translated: CASSPGQGSRDTQYF.

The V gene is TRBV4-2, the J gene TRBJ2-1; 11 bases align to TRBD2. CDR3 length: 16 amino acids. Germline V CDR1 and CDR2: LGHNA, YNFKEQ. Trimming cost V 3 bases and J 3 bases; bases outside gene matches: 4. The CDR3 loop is CASSHGTSGGYNEQFF. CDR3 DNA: TGTGCCAGCAGCCATGGGACTAGCGGAGGCTACAATGAGCAGTTCTTC.

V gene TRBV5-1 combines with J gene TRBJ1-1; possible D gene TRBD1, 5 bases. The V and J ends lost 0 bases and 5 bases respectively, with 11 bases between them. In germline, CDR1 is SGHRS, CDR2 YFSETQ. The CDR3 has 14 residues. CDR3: CASSLDPEGTEAFF. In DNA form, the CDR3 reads TGCGCCAGCAGCTTGGACCCGGAGGGGACTGAAGCTTTCTTT.

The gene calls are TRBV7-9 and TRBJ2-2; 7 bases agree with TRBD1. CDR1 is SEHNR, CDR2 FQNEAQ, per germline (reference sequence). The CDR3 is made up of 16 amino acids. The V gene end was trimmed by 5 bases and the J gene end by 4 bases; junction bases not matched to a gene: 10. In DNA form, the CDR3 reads TGTGCCAGCAGCCCCGCCGGGACAGAAGCCACCGGGGAGCTGTTTTTT. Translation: CASSPAGTEATGELFF.

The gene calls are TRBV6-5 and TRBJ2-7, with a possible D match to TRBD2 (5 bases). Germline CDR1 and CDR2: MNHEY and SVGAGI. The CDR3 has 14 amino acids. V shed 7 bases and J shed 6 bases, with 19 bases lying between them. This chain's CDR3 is CASTPTGGRSEQYF. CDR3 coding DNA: TGTGCCAGCACCCCCACCGGAGGTCGTAGCGAGCAGTACTTC.

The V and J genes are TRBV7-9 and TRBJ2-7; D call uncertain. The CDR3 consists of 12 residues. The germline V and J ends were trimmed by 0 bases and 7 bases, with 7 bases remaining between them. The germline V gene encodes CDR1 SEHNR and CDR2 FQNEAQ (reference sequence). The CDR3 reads CASSLAPWEQYF. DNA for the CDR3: TGTGCCAGCAGCTTAGCGCCGTGGGAGCAGTACTTC.

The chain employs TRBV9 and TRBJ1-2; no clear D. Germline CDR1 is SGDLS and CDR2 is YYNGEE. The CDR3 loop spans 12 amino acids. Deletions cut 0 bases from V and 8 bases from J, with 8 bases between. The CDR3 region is CASSVEERGYTF. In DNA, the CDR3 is TGTGCCAGCAGCGTAGAAGAGCGAGGCTACACCTTC.

The CDR3 loop reads CASHNPSRPTDTQYF. As DNA, the CDR3 is TGTGCCAGCCATAATCCTTCGAGGCCCACAGATACGCAGTATTTT. The V gene is TRBV5-4, the J gene TRBJ2-3, with D unclear. Germline loops: CDR1 SGHNT, CDR2 YYREEE (reference sequence). V lost 7 bases and J lost 2, with 17 bases in between. This CDR3 is built from 15 residues.

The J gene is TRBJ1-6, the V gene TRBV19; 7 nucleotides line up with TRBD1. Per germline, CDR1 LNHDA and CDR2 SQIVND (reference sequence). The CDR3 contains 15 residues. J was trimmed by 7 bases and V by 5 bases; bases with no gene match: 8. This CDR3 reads CASSSTGNRNSPLHF. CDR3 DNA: TGTGCCAGTAGTTCGACAGGGAATAGGAATTCACCCCTCCACTTT. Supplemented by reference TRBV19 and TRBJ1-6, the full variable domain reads DGGITQSPKYLFRKEGQNVTLSCEQNLNHDAMYWYRQDPGQGLRLIYYSQIVNDFQKGDIAEGYSVSREKKESFPLTVTSAQKNPTAFYLCASSSTGNRNSPLHFGNGTRLTVT.

In DNA, the CDR3 is TGTGCCATCAGTTCGTCAGATTACGAGCAGTACTTC. Its translation is CAISSSDYEQYF. The V gene is TRBV10-3, the J gene TRBJ2-7; unclear D gene. V lost 5 bases and J lost 4, with 9 bases in between. This CDR3 is built from 12 residues. Per germline, CDR1 ENHRY and CDR2 SYGVKD.